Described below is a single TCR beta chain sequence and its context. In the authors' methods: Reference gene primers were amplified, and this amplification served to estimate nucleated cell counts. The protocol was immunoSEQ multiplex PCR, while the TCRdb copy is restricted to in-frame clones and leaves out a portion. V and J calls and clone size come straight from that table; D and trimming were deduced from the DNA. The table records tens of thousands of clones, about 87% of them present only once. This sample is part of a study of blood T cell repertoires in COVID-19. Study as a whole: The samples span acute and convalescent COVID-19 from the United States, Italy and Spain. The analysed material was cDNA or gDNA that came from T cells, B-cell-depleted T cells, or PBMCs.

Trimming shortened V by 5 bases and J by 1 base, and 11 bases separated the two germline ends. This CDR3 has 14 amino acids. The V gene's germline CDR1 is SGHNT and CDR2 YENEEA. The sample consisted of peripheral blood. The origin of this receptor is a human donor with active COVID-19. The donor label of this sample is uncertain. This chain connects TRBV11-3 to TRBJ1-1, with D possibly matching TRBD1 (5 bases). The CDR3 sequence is CASSPSTGNTEAFF. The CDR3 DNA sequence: TGTGCCAGCAGCCCCTCCACAGGGAACACTGAAGCTTTCTTT.